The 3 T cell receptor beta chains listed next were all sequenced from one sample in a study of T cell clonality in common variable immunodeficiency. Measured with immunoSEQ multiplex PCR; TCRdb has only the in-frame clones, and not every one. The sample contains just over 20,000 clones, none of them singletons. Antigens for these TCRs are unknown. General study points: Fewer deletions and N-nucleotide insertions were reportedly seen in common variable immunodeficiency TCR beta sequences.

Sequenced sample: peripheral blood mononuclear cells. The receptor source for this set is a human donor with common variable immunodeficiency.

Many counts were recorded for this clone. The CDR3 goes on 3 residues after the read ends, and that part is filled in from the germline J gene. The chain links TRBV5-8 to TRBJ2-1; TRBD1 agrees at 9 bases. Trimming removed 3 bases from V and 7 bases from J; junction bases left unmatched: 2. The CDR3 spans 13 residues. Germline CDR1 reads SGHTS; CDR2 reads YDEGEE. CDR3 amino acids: CASSSGTGNEQFF. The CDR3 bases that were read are TGTGCCAGCAGCTCCGGGACAGGGAATGAG.

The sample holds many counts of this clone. The part of the CDR3 DNA that was read is TGCAGTGCTAGTAGCCCGAAGGATGACTATGGC. Encoded protein: CSASSPKDDYG. The full CDR3 is CSASSPKDDYGYTF. This rearrangement joins TRBV20-1 to TRBJ1-2; D gene ambiguous. Read data end 3 residues before the CDR3 end; the end is taken from the germline J gene. The germline CDR1 and CDR2 sequences are DFQATT and SNEGSKA (reference sequence). Trimming removed 3 bases at V and 3 bases at J, with 14 bases between. The CDR3 extends over 14 amino acids.

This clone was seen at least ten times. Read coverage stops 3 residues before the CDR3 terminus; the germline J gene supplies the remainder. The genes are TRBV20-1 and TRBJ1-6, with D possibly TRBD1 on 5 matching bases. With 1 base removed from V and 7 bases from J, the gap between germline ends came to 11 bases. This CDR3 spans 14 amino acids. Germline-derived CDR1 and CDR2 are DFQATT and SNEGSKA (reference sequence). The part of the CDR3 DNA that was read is TGCAGTGCTAGAGGAAGCAGGGAGAATTCACCC. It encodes CSARGSRENSP. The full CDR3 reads CSARGSRENSPLHF.